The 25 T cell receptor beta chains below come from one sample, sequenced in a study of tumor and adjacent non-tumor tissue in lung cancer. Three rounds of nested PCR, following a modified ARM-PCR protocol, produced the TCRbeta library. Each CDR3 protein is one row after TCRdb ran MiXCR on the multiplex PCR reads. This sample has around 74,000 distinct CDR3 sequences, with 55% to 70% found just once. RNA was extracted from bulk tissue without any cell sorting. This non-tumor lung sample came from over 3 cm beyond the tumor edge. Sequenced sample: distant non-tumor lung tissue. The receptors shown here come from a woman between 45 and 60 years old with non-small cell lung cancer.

As DNA, the CDR3 is TGTGCCAGCAGCAGCGGGCTGGGGGGCAATCGAGATACGCAGTATTTT. The encoded protein is CASSSGLGGNRDTQYF. The V call is TRBV5-4, the J call TRBJ2-3; possibly TRBD1 or TRBD2 for D (6 bases each). V dropped 4 bases and J dropped 5 bases, with 20 bases sitting between them. In germline, CDR1 is SGHNT, CDR2 YYREEE (reference sequence). This CDR3 spans 16 amino acids.

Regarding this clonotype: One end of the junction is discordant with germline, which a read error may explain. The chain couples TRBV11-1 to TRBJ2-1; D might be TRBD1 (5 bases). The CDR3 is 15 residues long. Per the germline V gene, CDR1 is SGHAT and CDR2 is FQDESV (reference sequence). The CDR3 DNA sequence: TGTGCCAGCAGCCATGTACGCCAGGGCTACAATGAGCAGTTCTTT. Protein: CASSHVRQGYNEQFF.

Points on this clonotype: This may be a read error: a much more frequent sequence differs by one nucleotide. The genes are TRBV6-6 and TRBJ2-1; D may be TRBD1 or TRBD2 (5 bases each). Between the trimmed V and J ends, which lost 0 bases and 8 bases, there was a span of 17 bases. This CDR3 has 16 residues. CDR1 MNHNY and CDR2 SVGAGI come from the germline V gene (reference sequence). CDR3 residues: CASSYSRVPRGYEQFF. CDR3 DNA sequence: TGTGCCAGCAGTTACTCGAGGGTGCCAAGGGGATATGAGCAGTTCTTC.

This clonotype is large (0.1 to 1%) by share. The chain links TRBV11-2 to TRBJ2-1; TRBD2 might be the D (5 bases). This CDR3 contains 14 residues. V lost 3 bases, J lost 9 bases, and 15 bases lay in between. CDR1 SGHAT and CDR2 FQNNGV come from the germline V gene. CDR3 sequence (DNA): TGTGCCAGCAGCTTTATCGGGAAGGCCGGTGAGCAGTTCTTC. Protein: CASSFIGKAGEQFF.

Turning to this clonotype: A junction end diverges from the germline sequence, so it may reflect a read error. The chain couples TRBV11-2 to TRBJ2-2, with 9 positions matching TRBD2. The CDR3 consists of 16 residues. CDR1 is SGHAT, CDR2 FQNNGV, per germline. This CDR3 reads CASSSAGGPRTGEPFF. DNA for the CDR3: TGTGCCAGCAGCTCCGCGGGAGGGCCACGTACCGGGGAGCCGTTTTTT.

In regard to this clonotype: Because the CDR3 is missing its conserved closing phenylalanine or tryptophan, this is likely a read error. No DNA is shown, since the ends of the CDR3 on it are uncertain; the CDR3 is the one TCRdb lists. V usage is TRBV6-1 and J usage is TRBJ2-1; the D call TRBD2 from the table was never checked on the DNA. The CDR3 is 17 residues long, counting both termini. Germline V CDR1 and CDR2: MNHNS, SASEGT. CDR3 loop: CASSEAHPGLAGGRTFL.

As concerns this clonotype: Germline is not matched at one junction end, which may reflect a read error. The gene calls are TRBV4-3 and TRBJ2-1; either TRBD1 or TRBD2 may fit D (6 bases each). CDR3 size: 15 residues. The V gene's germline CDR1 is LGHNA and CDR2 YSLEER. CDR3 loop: CATSQGGSRNNEQFF. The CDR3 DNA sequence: TGCGCCACCAGCCAAGGGGGGAGTAGAAACAATGAGCAGTTCTTC.

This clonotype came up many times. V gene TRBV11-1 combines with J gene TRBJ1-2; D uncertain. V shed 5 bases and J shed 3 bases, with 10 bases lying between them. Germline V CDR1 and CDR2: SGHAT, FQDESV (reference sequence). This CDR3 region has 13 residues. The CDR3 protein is CASSAYYDYGYTF. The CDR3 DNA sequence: TGTGCCAGCAGCGCATACTACGACTATGGCTACACCTTC.

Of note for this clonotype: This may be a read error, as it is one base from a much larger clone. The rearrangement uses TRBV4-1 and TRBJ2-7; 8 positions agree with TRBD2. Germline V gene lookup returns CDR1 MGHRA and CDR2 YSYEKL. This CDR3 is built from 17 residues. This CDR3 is CTSSQDTIGRAWREQYF. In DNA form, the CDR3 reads TGCACCAGCAGCCAAGATACCATCGGGAGGGCCTGGCGGGAGCAGTACTTC.

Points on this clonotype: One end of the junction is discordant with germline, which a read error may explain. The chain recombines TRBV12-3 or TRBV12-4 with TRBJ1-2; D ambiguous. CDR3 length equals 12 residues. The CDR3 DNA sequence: TGTGCCAGCAGTTTAATCCAGTATGACTACACCTTC. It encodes CASSLIQYDYTF.

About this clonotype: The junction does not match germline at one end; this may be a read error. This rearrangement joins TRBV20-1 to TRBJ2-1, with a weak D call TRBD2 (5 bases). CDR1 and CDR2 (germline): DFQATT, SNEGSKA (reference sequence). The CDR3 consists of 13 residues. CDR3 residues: CSTRVHIYNEQFF. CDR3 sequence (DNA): TGCAGTACTAGAGTTCACATATACAATGAGCAGTTCTTC.

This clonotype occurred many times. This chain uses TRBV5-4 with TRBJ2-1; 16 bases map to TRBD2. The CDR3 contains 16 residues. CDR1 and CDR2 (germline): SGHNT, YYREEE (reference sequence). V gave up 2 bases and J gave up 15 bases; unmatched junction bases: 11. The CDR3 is CASSLGTSGRAQPPFF. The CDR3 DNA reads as TGTGCCAGCAGCTTAGGGACTAGCGGGAGGGCCCAGCCGCCGTTCTTC. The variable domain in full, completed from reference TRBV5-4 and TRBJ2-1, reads ETGVTQSPTHLIKTRGQQVTLRCSSQSGHNTVSWYQQALGQGPQFIFQYYREEENGRGNFPPRFSGLQFPNYSSELNVNALELDDSALYLCASSLGTSGRAQPPFFGPGTRLTVL.

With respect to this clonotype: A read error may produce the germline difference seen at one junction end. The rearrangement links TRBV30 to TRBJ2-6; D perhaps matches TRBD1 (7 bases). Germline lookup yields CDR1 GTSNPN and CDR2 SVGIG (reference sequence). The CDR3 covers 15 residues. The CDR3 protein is CAWRETGTGTNVLTF. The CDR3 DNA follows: TGTGCCTGGAGAGAGACAGGGACTGGGACCAACGTCCTGACTTTC.

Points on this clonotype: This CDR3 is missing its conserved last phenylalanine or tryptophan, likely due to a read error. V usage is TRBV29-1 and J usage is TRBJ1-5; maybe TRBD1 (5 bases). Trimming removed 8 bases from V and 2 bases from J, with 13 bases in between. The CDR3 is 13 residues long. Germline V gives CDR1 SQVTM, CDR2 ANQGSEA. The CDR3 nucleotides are TGCAGCATTTCTCAGGGAGGCAATCAGCCCCAGCATTCT. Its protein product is CSISQGGNQPQHS.

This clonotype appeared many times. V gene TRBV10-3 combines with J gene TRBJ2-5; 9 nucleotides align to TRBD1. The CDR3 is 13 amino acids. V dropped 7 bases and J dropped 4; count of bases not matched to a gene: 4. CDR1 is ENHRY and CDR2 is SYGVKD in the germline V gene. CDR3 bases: TGTGCCATCAAGGGACAGGGAGCAGAGACCCAGTACTTC. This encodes CAIKGQGAETQYF.

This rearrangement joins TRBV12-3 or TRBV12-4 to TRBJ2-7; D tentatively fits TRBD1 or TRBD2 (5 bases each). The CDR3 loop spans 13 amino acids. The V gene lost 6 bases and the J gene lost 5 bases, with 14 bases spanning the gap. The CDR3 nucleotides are TGTGCCAGCAGCCCGGATGGGGACGACGAGCAGTACTTC. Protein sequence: CASSPDGDDEQYF.

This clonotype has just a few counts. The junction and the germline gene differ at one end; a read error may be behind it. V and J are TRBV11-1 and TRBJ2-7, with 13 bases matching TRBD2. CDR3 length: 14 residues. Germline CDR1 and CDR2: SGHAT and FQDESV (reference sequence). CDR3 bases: TGTGACAGCAGCCTACTAGCGGGAGGGTACAAGCAGTACTTC. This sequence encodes CDSSLLAGGYKQYF.

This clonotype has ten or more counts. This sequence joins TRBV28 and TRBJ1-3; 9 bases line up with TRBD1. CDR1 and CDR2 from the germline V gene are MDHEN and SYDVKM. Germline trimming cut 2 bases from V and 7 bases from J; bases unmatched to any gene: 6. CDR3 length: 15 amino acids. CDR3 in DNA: TGTGCCAGCAGTTTAATAGGACAGGGGAGCAACACCATATATTTT. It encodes CASSLIGQGSNTIYF.

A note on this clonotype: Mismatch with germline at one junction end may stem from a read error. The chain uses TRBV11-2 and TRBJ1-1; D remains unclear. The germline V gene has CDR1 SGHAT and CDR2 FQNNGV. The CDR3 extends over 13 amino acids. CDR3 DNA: TGTGCCAGCGGCAAATCATTGAATACTGAAGCTTTCTTT. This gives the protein CASGKSLNTEAFF.

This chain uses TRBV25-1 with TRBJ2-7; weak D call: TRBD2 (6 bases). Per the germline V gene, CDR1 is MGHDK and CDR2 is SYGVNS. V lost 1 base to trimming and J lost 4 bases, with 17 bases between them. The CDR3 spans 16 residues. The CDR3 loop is CASSESVRGGVYEQYF. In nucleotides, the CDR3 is TGTGCCAGCAGTGAATCCGTGAGGGGAGGCGTTTACGAGCAGTACTTC.

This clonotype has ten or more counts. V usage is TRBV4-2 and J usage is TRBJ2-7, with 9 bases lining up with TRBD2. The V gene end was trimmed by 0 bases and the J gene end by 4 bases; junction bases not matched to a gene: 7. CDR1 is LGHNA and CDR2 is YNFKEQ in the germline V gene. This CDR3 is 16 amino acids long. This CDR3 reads CASSQDSGGLAYEQYF. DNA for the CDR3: TGTGCCAGCAGCCAAGATTCAGGGGGACTAGCTTACGAGCAGTACTTC.

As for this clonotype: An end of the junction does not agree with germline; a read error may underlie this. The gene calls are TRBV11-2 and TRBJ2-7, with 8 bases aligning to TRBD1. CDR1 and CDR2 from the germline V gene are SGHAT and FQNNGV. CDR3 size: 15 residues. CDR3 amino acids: CACSSGTGRTCGQYF. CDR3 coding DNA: TGTGCCTGCAGCTCGGGGACAGGCCGGACCTGCGGGCAGTACTTC.

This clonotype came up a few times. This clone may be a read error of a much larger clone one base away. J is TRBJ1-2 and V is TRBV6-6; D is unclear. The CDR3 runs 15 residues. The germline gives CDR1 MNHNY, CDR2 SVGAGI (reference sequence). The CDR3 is CAISYSKGPNYGYTF. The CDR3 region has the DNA TGTGCCATCAGTTACTCGAAAGGGCCGAACTATGGCTACACCTTC.

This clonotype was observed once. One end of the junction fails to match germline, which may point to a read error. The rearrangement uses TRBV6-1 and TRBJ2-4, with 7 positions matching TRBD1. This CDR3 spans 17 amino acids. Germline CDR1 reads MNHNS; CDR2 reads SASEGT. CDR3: CASSEVIRQGVKNIQYF. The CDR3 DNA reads TGTGCCAGCAGTGAAGTAATCAGACAGGGAGTCAAAAACATCCAGTACTTC.

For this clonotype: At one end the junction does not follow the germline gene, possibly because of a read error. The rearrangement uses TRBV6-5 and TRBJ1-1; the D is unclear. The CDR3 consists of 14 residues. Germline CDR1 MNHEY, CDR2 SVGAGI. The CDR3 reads CASRRKGANTEASF. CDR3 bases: TGTGCCAGCAGACGAAAGGGAGCGAACACTGAAGCTTCCTTT.